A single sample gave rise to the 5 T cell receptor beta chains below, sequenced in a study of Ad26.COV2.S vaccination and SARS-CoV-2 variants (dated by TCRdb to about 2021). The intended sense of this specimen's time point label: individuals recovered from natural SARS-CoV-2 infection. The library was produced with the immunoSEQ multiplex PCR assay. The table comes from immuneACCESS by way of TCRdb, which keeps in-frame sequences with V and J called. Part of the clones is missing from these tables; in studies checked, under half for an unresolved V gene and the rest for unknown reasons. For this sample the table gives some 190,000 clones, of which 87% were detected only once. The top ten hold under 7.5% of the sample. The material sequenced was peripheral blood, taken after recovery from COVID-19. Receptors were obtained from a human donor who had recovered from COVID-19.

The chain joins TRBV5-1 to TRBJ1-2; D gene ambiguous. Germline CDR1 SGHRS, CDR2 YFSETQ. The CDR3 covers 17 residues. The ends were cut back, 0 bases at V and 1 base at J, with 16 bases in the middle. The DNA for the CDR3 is TGCGCCAGCAGCTTGGCCCTTTTTGGGTCGTTTAACTATGGCTACACCTTC. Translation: CASSLALFGSFNYGYTF.

CDR3 sequence reads: CASSSGTGVEANEKLFF. The CDR3 DNA reads TGTGCCAGTAGCTCCGGGACAGGGGTTGAAGCTAATGAAAAACTGTTTTTT. The chain has TRBV19 and TRBJ1-4; 10 positions agree with TRBD1. The trim removed 6 bases at V and 3 bases at J, leaving 10 bases unmatched. Germline V gene sequence: CDR1 LNHDA, CDR2 SQIVND (reference sequence). CDR3 size: 17 residues.

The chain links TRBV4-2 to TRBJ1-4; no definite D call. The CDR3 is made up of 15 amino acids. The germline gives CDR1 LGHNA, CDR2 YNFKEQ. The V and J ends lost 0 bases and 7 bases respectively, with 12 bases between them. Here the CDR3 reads CASSQDLGGVEKLFF. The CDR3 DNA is TGTGCCAGCAGCCAAGATTTAGGAGGCGTTGAAAAACTGTTTTTT.

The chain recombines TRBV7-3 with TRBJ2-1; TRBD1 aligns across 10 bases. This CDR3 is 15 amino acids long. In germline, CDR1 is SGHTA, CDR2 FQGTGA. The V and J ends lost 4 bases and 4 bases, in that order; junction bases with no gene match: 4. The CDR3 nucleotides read TGTGCCAGCAGCTCGGGACAGGGGACTTACAATGAGCAGTTCTTC. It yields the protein CASSSGQGTYNEQFF. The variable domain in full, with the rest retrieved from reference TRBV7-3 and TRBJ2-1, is GAGVSQTPSNKVTEKGKYVELRCDPISGHTALYWYRQSLGQGPEFLIYFQGTGAADDSGLPNDRFFAVRPEGSVSTLKIQRTERGDSAVYLCASSSGQGTYNEQFFGPGTRLTVL.

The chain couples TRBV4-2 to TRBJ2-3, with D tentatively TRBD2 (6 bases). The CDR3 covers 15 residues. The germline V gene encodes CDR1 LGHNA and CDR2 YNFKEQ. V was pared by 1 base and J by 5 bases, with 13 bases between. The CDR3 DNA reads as TGTGCCAGCAGCCAAGGGGCGGGGCGGAGAGATACGCAGTATTTT. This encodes CASSQGAGRRDTQYF.